A single sample is the source of the 11 T cell receptor beta chains below, sequenced in a study of blood T cell repertoires in COVID-19. The data were produced by immunoSEQ multiplex PCR, yet TCRdb's version contains in-frame clones alone and is incomplete. The sample includes over 250,000 clones, approximately 90% of them seen just once. The source material was PBMCs or T cells enriched from blood (not recorded which). The receptor set was obtained from a woman between 18 and 29 years old who had recovered from COVID-19.

This clone has just one count. The chain recombines TRBV6-2 or TRBV6-3 with TRBJ2-7; perhaps TRBD1 as D (6 bases). V was pared by 0 bases and J by 2 bases, with 14 bases between. In germline, CDR1 is MNHEY, CDR2 SVGEGT. CDR3 length: 16 residues. The DNA for the CDR3 is TGTGCCAGCAGTTACTCGATGGGGGCTCAGGCCTACGAGCAGTACTTC. Translated, it gives CASSYSMGAQAYEQYF.

The V gene is TRBV5-1, the J gene TRBJ2-3; 13 nucleotides line up with TRBD2. Trimming took 0 bases from V and 2 from J; bases not matched to a gene: 15. The CDR3 totals 21 residues. Germline V CDR1 and CDR2: SGHRS, YFSETQ. The CDR3 sequence is CASSLGHRGGLAGRYTDTQYF. CDR3 coding DNA: TGCGCCAGCAGCTTGGGTCACAGAGGGGGACTAGCGGGGAGGTACACAGATACGCAGTATTTT.

This clone occurred once. The genes are TRBV4-3 and TRBJ2-7; a possible D gene is TRBD1 (6 bases). This CDR3 is built from 16 residues. Germline V gene sequence: CDR1 LGHNA, CDR2 YSLEER. Trimming took 0 bases from V and 3 from J, leaving 15 bases between them. The CDR3 loop is CASSQEPGQTFYEQYF. The CDR3 coding sequence is TGCGCCAGCAGCCAAGAACCAGGACAGACCTTCTACGAGCAGTACTTC.

The CDR3 is CSASRQPGNTIYF. The CDR3 region has the DNA TGCAGTGCTAGTAGACAGCCAGGAAACACCATATATTTT. The chain carries TRBV20-1 and TRBJ1-3, with D possibly TRBD1 on 5 matching bases. The V gene lost 3 bases and the J gene lost 4 bases, with 10 bases spanning the gap. Germline V gives CDR1 DFQATT, CDR2 SNEGSKA (reference sequence). This CDR3 contains 13 residues.

The chain uses TRBV5-6 and TRBJ1-1; D may be TRBD1 (5 bases). V lost 0 bases to trimming and J lost 4 bases, with 10 bases between them. The germline CDR1 and CDR2 sequences are SGHDT and YYEEEE. The CDR3 is 14 residues long. CDR3 in DNA: TGTGCCAGCAGCTTGGGATTGGGGGGCACTGAAGCTTTCTTT. It is translated as CASSLGLGGTEAFF.

This clone was counted between two and nine times. The rearrangement joins TRBV2 to TRBJ2-5; 12 nucleotides agree with TRBD1. The germline CDR1 and CDR2 sequences are SNHLY and FYNNEI. V lost 6 bases, J lost 5 bases, and 7 bases stayed unmatched. The CDR3 covers 15 residues. CDR3 region: CASRAGTGGFETQYF. The CDR3 nucleotides read TGTGCCAGCAGGGCCGGGACAGGGGGCTTCGAGACCCAGTACTTC.

The CDR3 is CASSQDRDLNEQFF. The DNA of the CDR3 is TGCGCCAGCAGCCAAGATCGGGATCTCAATGAGCAGTTCTTC. This chain uses TRBV4-3 with TRBJ2-1, with D possibly matching TRBD2 (5 bases). The V and J ends lost 0 bases and 6 bases respectively, with 9 bases between them. Germline assignment: CDR1 LGHNA and CDR2 YSLEER. This CDR3 contains 14 residues.

This chain joins TRBV5-1 and TRBJ1-1; no clear D. Germline-derived CDR1 and CDR2 are SGHRS and YFSETQ. Trimming removed 7 bases from V and 1 base from J, with 14 bases in between. CDR3 length equals 14 residues. Here the CDR3 reads CASASYPGNTEAFF. CDR3 sequence (DNA): TGCGCCAGCGCTAGTTATCCTGGGAACACTGAAGCTTTCTTT.

This clone has only one observation. The chain recombines TRBV9 with TRBJ2-1; TRBD2 is a possible D gene (5 bases). The CDR3 extends over 11 amino acids. V was shortened by 1 base and J by 9 bases, with 5 bases between the two germline ends. Germline loops: CDR1 SGDLS, CDR2 YYNGEE. For the CDR3, the DNA is TGTGCCAGCAGCGTAAGCGGTGAGCAGTTCTTC. Amino acids: CASSVSGEQFF.

This chain uses TRBV5-1 with TRBJ1-2, with 9 bases lining up with TRBD1. CDR1 is SGHRS and CDR2 is YFSETQ in the germline V gene. J was trimmed by 4 bases and V by 4 bases; bases with no gene match: 5. This CDR3 is 14 amino acids long. Written as DNA, the CDR3 is TGCGCCAGCAGCGCTGGGACAGGGCCCTATGGCTACACCTTC. Protein product: CASSAGTGPYGYTF.

The chain employs TRBV5-4 and TRBJ2-5, with 11 bases lining up with TRBD2. With V trimmed by 3 bases and J by 5 bases, 6 bases remained unmatched. The CDR3 covers 15 residues. CDR1 and CDR2 (germline): SGHNT, YYREEE (reference sequence). Here the CDR3 DNA reads TGTGCCAGCAGCTACCCGGGACTAGCGGTGGAGACCCAGTACTTC. Translation gives CASSYPGLAVETQYF.